A single sample gave rise to the 19 T cell receptor beta chains below, sequenced in a study of vaccination effects on CD4 cells after COVID-19. Their specific antigens are unknown. Clones were read by immunoSEQ multiplex PCR, and TCRdb kept only the in-frame ones, dropping some. This sample carries approximately 25,000 clones, almost 70% of them seen once, and the ten largest clones take approximately 8%. Pools of viral peptides were used by the ViraFEST assay to expand antigen-specific CD4+ T cells ahead of sequencing. The culture ran for roughly 10 days before CD4+ T cells were isolated. Two-dose BNT162b2 or mRNA-1273 vaccination was given to participants. The starting material was CD4+ T cells from PBMCs cultured with SARS-CoV-2 spike peptides, obtained after COVID-19 vaccination. The receptor set was obtained from a human donor who received a COVID-19 vaccine.

This clone occurred a few times. This chain joins TRBV6-6 and TRBJ1-2; D possibly corresponds to TRBD1 (6 bases). V lost 5 bases and J 3 bases, leaving 10 bases between the germline ends. In germline, CDR1 is MNHNY, CDR2 SVGAGI (reference sequence). This CDR3 region has 13 residues. The CDR3 nucleotides are TGTGCCAGCAGTCAAGGGGGGGACTATGGCTACACCTTC. It is translated as CASSQGGDYGYTF.

The chain combines TRBV5-8 with TRBJ2-5, with 8 nucleotides matching TRBD1. This CDR3 is built from 13 residues. Germline V gene data show CDR1 as SGHTS and CDR2 as YDEGEE. Trimming took 3 bases from V and 5 from J; bases not matched to a gene: 3. CDR3 sequence (DNA): TGTGCCAGCAGCTGGACAGGGCGGGAGACCCAGTACTTC. It yields the protein CASSWTGRETQYF. The variable domain in full, with the rest retrieved from reference TRBV5-8 and TRBJ2-5, is EAGVTQSPTHLIKTRGQQATLRCSPISGHTSVYWYQQALGLGLQFLLWYDEGEERNRGNFPPRFSGRQFPNYSSELNVNALELEDSALYLCASSWTGRETQYFGPGTRLLVL.

This clone appeared a few times. The chain combines TRBV4-1 with TRBJ1-1; tentatively, D is TRBD1 (6 bases). V lost 3 bases and J lost 0, with 8 bases in between. CDR3 size: 14 residues. The germline gives CDR1 MGHRA, CDR2 YSYEKL. The CDR3 DNA reads as TGCGCCAGCAGCCAGGGACACCTGAACACTGAAGCTTTCTTT. Translated, it gives CASSQGHLNTEAFF.

This clone was detected only once. The chain carries TRBV5-1 and TRBJ2-5; 9 nucleotides agree with TRBD2. V gave up 0 bases and J gave up 5 bases; unmatched junction bases: 8. CDR3 length equals 16 residues. Germline V CDR1 and CDR2: SGHRS, YFSETQ. The DNA of the CDR3 is TGCGCCAGCAGCTTGGCCGGTAGCGGGGGAGGGGAGACCCAGTACTTC. It encodes CASSLAGSGGGETQYF.

This clone has a handful of counts. The chain's CDR3 is CASSLATGTVGGKLFF. The CDR3 region has the DNA TGTGCCAGCAGCTTAGCCACCGGGACAGTCGGAGGAAAACTGTTTTTT. The chain employs TRBV11-1 and TRBJ1-4; TRBD1 matches 7 bases. The CDR3 has 16 amino acids. After removal of 0 bases from V and 10 bases from J, the junction contained 11 bases not matched to a gene. Germline-derived CDR1 and CDR2 are SGHAT and FQDESV (reference sequence).

The chain is built from TRBV11-2 and TRBJ1-2, with D uncertain. Looked up from germline, CDR1 is SGHAT and CDR2 is FQNNGV. The V and J ends lost 3 bases and 7 bases respectively, with 6 bases between them. The CDR3 loop spans 11 amino acids. CDR3 loop: CASSFGFGYTF. The CDR3 nucleotides read TGTGCCAGCAGCTTCGGTTTTGGCTACACCTTC.

V gene TRBV5-1 combines with J gene TRBJ2-7, with 9 bases matching TRBD2. The CDR3 consists of 16 residues. J gave up 0 bases and V 0 bases, and 4 bases lay outside the gene matches. The germline V gene encodes CDR1 SGHRS and CDR2 YFSETQ. This CDR3 is CASSLGGLAISYEQYF. The CDR3 DNA sequence: TGCGCCAGCAGCTTGGGAGGACTAGCGATCTCCTACGAGCAGTACTTC. Complete variable domain (other parts from reference TRBV5-1 and TRBJ2-7): KAGVTQTPRYLIKTRGQQVTLSCSPISGHRSVSWYQQTPGQGLQFLFEYFSETQRNKGNFPGRFSGRQFSNSRSEMNVSTLELGDSALYLCASSLGGLAISYEQYFGPGTRLTVT.

This chain joins TRBV29-1 and TRBJ2-2; TRBD1 matches 11 bases. From germline, CDR1 is SQVTM and CDR2 ANQGSEA. V lost 6 bases, J lost 4 bases, and 13 bases stayed unmatched. CDR3 length: 17 residues. The CDR3 is CSVPNPGTGGLTGELFF. The CDR3 DNA is TGCAGCGTCCCCAACCCCGGGACAGGGGGTCTCACCGGGGAGCTGTTTTTT.

V gene TRBV10-3 combines with J gene TRBJ2-5, with 10 bases that match TRBD1. Germline assignment: CDR1 ENHRY and CDR2 SYGVKD. This CDR3 region has 16 residues. V shed 4 bases and J 2 bases; nucleotides not matched to a gene: 7. The CDR3 nucleotides are TGTGCCATCAGTGGGATCCGGGACAGGGGTCAAGAGACCCAGTACTTC. Its translation is CAISGIRDRGQETQYF.

A single count supports this clone. V is TRBV25-1 and J is TRBJ2-7; 9 nucleotides match TRBD2. Germline V gene data show CDR1 as MGHDK and CDR2 as SYGVNS. V was pared by 4 bases and J by 3 bases, with 7 bases of the junction left unmatched. The CDR3 covers 15 residues. In DNA, the CDR3 is TGTGCCAGCAGTGGCGGGCTAGCGGGGATCTACGAGCAGTACTTC. Translation gives CASSGGLAGIYEQYF.

V is TRBV27 and J is TRBJ2-1, with D perhaps matching TRBD1 (5 bases). The CDR3 runs to 15 residues. Trimming cost V 3 bases and J 8 bases, with 17 bases left between them. Germline values: CDR1 MNHEY, CDR2 SMNVEV (reference sequence). The CDR3 protein is CASSFFSAQGDEQFF. CDR3 DNA: TGTGCCAGCAGTTTCTTCAGCGCCCAAGGGGATGAGCAGTTCTTC.

The genes are TRBV13 and TRBJ2-5; 8 positions agree with TRBD2. This CDR3 region has 14 residues. V shed 5 bases and J 4 bases; nucleotides not matched to a gene: 6. Germline CDR1 reads PRHDT; CDR2 reads FYEKMQ (reference sequence). This CDR3 reads CASSPNGLAETQYF. The CDR3 DNA is TGTGCCAGCAGCCCTAACGGACTAGCAGAGACCCAGTACTTC.

This clone was seen more than once but under ten times. The chain combines TRBV5-4 with TRBJ1-4; TRBD1 matches at 7 bases. The CDR3 sequence is 14 residues long. The germline V gene has CDR1 SGHNT and CDR2 YYREEE (reference sequence). The junction had 9 bases not matched to a gene; V was cut back by 3 bases and J by 10 bases. The CDR3 protein is CASSSTGDSGKLFF. As DNA, the CDR3 is TGTGCCAGCAGCTCCACAGGGGATAGCGGAAAACTGTTTTTT. Based on the CDR3 plus reference TRBV5-4 and TRBJ1-4, the full variable domain is ETGVTQSPTHLIKTRGQQVTLRCSSQSGHNTVSWYQQALGQGPQFIFQYYREEENGRGNFPPRFSGLQFPNYSSELNVNALELDDSALYLCASSSTGDSGKLFFGSGTQLSVL.

V and J are TRBV7-2 and TRBJ2-7; unclear D gene. The length of the CDR3 is 13 residues. V was pared by 5 bases and J by 0 bases, with 8 bases between. Per germline, CDR1 SGHTA and CDR2 FQGNSA. CDR3: CASSQRSSYEQYF. The CDR3 bases are TGTGCCAGCAGCCAACGTAGCTCCTACGAGCAGTACTTC.

This rearrangement joins TRBV5-5 to TRBJ2-7; TRBD2 is a possible D gene (5 bases). The V gene's germline CDR1 is SGHKS and CDR2 YYEKEE (reference sequence). CDR3 length: 15 amino acids. V gave up 3 bases and J gave up 5 bases, with 18 bases separating them. CDR3 sequence (DNA): TGTGCCAGCAGCTCTCCGGGGTACGGGTCCAACGAGCAGTACTTC. Its protein is CASSSPGYGSNEQYF.

CDR3 coding DNA: TGTGCCAGCACGGTGGGAGAACGTGCTGGCTACACCTTC. Its translation is CASTVGERAGYTF. The chain links TRBV6-5 to TRBJ1-2; D is unresolved. There are 13 residues in the CDR3. Germline V gene sequence: CDR1 MNHEY, CDR2 SVGAGI. V lost 7 bases and J 7 bases, leaving 16 bases between the germline ends.

The chain uses TRBV7-8 and TRBJ1-1; D might be TRBD1 (5 bases). This CDR3 is 14 amino acids long. The V gene's germline CDR1 is SGHVS and CDR2 FQNEAQ. Trimming removed 2 bases from V and 3 bases from J, with 10 bases in between. CDR3 sequence reads: CASSLNRMDTEAFF. CDR3 DNA sequence: TGTGCCAGCAGCTTAAACAGGATGGACACTGAAGCTTTCTTT.

The genes are TRBV6-1 and TRBJ2-5, with TRBD2 matching over 11 bases. The CDR3 length is 16 residues. CDR1 is MNHNS, CDR2 SASEGT, per germline. The ends lost 4 bases at V and 2 bases at J; junction bases unmatched: 6. This CDR3 reads CASSATSGRLQETQYF. The CDR3 coding sequence is TGTGCCAGCAGTGCTACTAGCGGGAGACTTCAAGAGACCCAGTACTTC.

This clone was found a few times. The V call is TRBV2, the J call TRBJ1-5; maybe TRBD1 (6 bases). Per germline, CDR1 SNHLY and CDR2 FYNNEI. The V and J ends lost 4 bases and 7 bases respectively, with 8 bases between them. The CDR3 runs to 12 residues. The CDR3 bases are TGTGCCAGCAGTGGAGGGGGACAGCCCCAGCATTTT. The encoded protein is CASSGGGQPQHF. The full variable domain, rest sourced from reference TRBV2 and TRBJ1-5, is EPEVTQTPSHQVTQMGQEVILRCVPISNHLYFYWYRQILGQKVEFLVSFYNNEISEKSEIFDDQFSVERPDGSNFTLKIRSTKLEDSAMYFCASSGGGQPQHFGDGTRLSIL.